This entry lists 2 T cell receptor beta chains sequenced from one sample in a study of blood T cell repertoires in COVID-19. Data came from immunoSEQ multiplex PCR; TCRdb stores just in-frame clones and leaves some out. The table has about 260,000 clones, about 87% seen once. Sequencing input: peripheral blood. These receptors were obtained from a man aged 55 to 69 who had recovered from COVID-19.

The rearrangement uses TRBV9 and TRBJ2-2; 8 positions agree with TRBD2. CDR3 size: 17 residues. With 3 bases clipped from V and 3 bases from J, the junction kept 10 bases outside the gene matches. CDR1 is SGDLS, CDR2 YYNGEE, per germline. The CDR3, as DNA: TGTGCCAGCAGCGCCCCCCGTAGCGGGGTGGACACCGGGGAGCTGTTTTTT. Protein sequence: CASSAPRSGVDTGELFF.

V usage is TRBV6-5 and J usage is TRBJ2-3; a weak D match, TRBD2 (7 bases). Germline lookup yields CDR1 MNHEY and CDR2 SVGAGI. This CDR3 is 15 amino acids long. V was trimmed by 2 bases and J by 0 bases, leaving 9 bases between them. CDR3 sequence reads: CASSYAGASTDTQYF. CDR3 bases: TGTGCCAGCAGTTACGCGGGGGCTAGCACAGATACGCAGTATTTT.